This TCR beta chain was found in a study of a mutant IDH1 vaccine in newly diagnosed glioma. The wider study: Treated patients, roughly 62% male and 37.5% female, averaged about 40 years of age. V12 fell at week 35 and V13, the study end, at week 47.

Broader study findings: Changes in the top peripheral T cell clonotypes seemingly had no bearing on pseudoprogression. Patients showed vaccine-induced immune responses at a rate of around 93%.

Time point given: week 35, safety follow-up. It was 300 ug of mutant IDH1 20-mer peptide that made up each vaccine dose, given with topical imiquimod. Regarding this clone: Antigen unknown.

Assay: immunoSEQ multiplex PCR; the TCRdb copy retains only in-frame clones and omits some. The sample holds some 58,000 clones, more than 80% seen once. The CDR3 runs to 13 residues. The V segment lost 7 bases and the J segment 8 bases; nucleotides outside the gene matches: 5. Per the germline V gene, CDR1 is MNHEY and CDR2 is SVGAGI. The clonotype originates from a man in his forties or fifties with glioma. This sequence joins TRBV6-5 and TRBJ1-3; 10 nucleotides agree with TRBD1. Material: PBMCs, obtained from a glioma patient whose treatment included an IDH1 peptide vaccine. Here the CDR3 reads CASKGQGGDTIYF. CDR3 sequence (DNA): TGTGCCAGCAAAGGACAGGGGGGGGACACCATATATTTT.